Listed here are 21 T cell receptor beta chains from one sample, sequenced in a study of T cell responses to AZD1222 COVID-19 vaccine. Using immunoSEQ multiplex PCR, the repertoire was profiled, and TCRdb retains in-frame clones only, with some absent. The sample records 150,000 to 200,000 clones, over 80% being singletons. The specimen was peripheral blood, collected 28 days after the second dose of the MenACWY control vaccine. These receptors all stem from an adult who received the MenACWY meningococcal vaccine as a control.

CDR3 nucleotides: TGTGCCAGCGGTAAAGACACTGAAGCTTTCTTT. It yields the protein CASGKDTEAFF. The chain employs TRBV28 and TRBJ1-1; no clear D gene. The CDR3 totals 11 residues. Germline CDR1 MDHEN, CDR2 SYDVKM. The V end lost 8 bases, the J end lost 3 bases, and 7 bases lay between the germline ends.

The chain employs TRBV29-1 and TRBJ2-7; D not certain. This CDR3 has 11 residues. Deletions cut 4 bases from V and 2 bases from J, with 6 bases between. Germline loops: CDR1 SQVTM, CDR2 ANQGSEA. The chain's CDR3 is CSVAGAYEQYF. The CDR3 DNA is TGCAGCGTTGCGGGCGCCTACGAGCAGTACTTC.

This chain links TRBV6-5 with TRBJ1-4; D is ambiguous. This CDR3 is 16 amino acids long. Per the germline V gene, CDR1 is MNHEY and CDR2 is SVGAGI. Trimming cost V 2 bases and J 8 bases, with 18 bases left between them. The DNA for the CDR3 is TGTGCCAGCAGTTACGAACCCATGGGCCGCGGGGAAAAACTGTTTTTT. Translated, it gives CASSYEPMGRGEKLFF.

This clone has a single count. The chain carries TRBV9 and TRBJ1-4; unclear D gene. Germline V gene lookup returns CDR1 SGDLS and CDR2 YYNGEE. Trimming took 3 bases from V and 8 from J, leaving 11 bases between them. The CDR3 spans 13 residues. The DNA of the CDR3 is TGTGCCAGCAGCGCTGGACGGGTAGAAAAACTGTTTTTT. It yields the protein CASSAGRVEKLFF.

The V and J genes are TRBV30 and TRBJ2-5; 9 bases agree with TRBD2. Trimming removed 5 bases from V and 6 bases from J; junction bases left unmatched: 1. The germline V gene has CDR1 GTSNPN and CDR2 SVGIG (reference sequence). The CDR3 runs 11 residues. CDR3 in amino acids: CAWGLAKTQYF. The CDR3 DNA reads as TGTGCCTGGGGACTAGCGAAGACCCAGTACTTC.

The chain combines TRBV18 with TRBJ2-7; D is unclear. Trimming pared 1 base from V and 6 bases from J, leaving 19 bases between. This CDR3 is built from 16 residues. From germline, CDR1 is KGHSH and CDR2 LQKENI. As DNA, the CDR3 is TGTGCCAGCTCACCACAGGTGGATAAGTTCGGCTCCGAGCAGTACTTC. Translating it yields CASSPQVDKFGSEQYF.

The chain couples TRBV7-2 to TRBJ1-5; D call uncertain. The V gene's germline CDR1 is SGHTA and CDR2 FQGNSA. The CDR3 extends over 14 amino acids. The V end lost 0 bases, the J end lost 4 bases, and 7 bases lay between the germline ends. This CDR3 reads CASSLAGRNQPQHF. CDR3 DNA sequence: TGTGCCAGCAGCTTAGCTGGGAGAAATCAGCCCCAGCATTTT.

V and J are TRBV6-5 and TRBJ2-2; TRBD2 agrees at 11 bases. CDR1 and CDR2 (germline): MNHEY, SVGAGI. J lost 6 bases, V lost 0 bases, and 0 bases had no gene match. The CDR3 consists of 15 residues. In nucleotides, the CDR3 is TGTGCCAGCAGTTACTCGACTAGCGGGGCCGGGGAGCTGTTTTTT. Its protein product is CASSYSTSGAGELFF.

This chain's CDR3 is CASSTNRLNNEQFF. The DNA of the CDR3 is TGTGCCAGCAGCACAAACCGACTAAACAATGAGCAGTTCTTC. The V gene is TRBV11-1, the J gene TRBJ2-1; tentatively, D is TRBD2 (5 bases). The CDR3 contains 14 residues. Germline V CDR1 and CDR2: SGHAT, FQDESV (reference sequence). V lost 5 bases to trimming and J lost 5 bases, with 13 bases between them.

The V and J genes are TRBV5-1 and TRBJ2-5, with TRBD1 matching 12 bases. V lost 2 bases to trimming and J lost 5 bases; unmatched junction nucleotides: 7. The germline gives CDR1 SGHRS, CDR2 YFSETQ. The CDR3 is made up of 16 amino acids. The CDR3 region has the DNA TGCGCCAGCAGCTTTGGGGACAGGGGGCGGTCGGAGACCCAGTACTTC. It encodes CASSFGDRGRSETQYF.

V gene TRBV7-6 combines with J gene TRBJ2-5; 11 bases fit TRBD2. CDR1 SGHVS and CDR2 FNYEAQ come from the germline V gene. With 6 bases clipped from V and 1 base from J, the junction kept 4 bases outside the gene matches. The CDR3 sequence is 15 residues long. The CDR3 DNA sequence: TGTGCCAGCAGTCCTAGCGGGGGGCCCCAAGAGACCCAGTACTTC. Residues: CASSPSGGPQETQYF. Looking up the rest from reference TRBV7-6 and TRBJ2-5 gives the full variable domain: GAGVSQSPRYKVTKRGQDVALRCDPISGHVSLYWYRQALGQGPEFLTYFNYEAQQDKSGLPNDRFSAERPEGSISTLTIQRTEQRDSAMYRCASSPSGGPQETQYFGPGTRLLVL.

The chain joins TRBV7-3 to TRBJ2-1, with 8 nucleotides matching TRBD2. V shed 0 bases, J shed 4 bases, and the junction held 11 bases outside the gene matches. Germline assignment: CDR1 SGHTA and CDR2 FQGTGA. The CDR3 loop spans 18 amino acids. CDR3 amino acids: CASSLTFERGPGYNEQFF. Written as DNA, the CDR3 is TGTGCCAGCAGCTTAACGTTCGAGCGGGGGCCGGGATACAATGAGCAGTTCTTC. Full variable domain (missing parts from reference TRBV7-3 and TRBJ2-1): GAGVSQTPSNKVTEKGKYVELRCDPISGHTALYWYRQSLGQGPEFLIYFQGTGAADDSGLPNDRFFAVRPEGSVSTLKIQRTERGDSAVYLCASSLTFERGPGYNEQFFGPGTRLTVL.

This rearrangement joins TRBV18 to TRBJ2-7; D is unresolved. Germline loops: CDR1 KGHSH, CDR2 LQKENI. V shed 5 bases and J shed 4 bases, with 12 bases lying between them. This CDR3 contains 13 residues. CDR3 loop: CASSVEMTYEQYF. Written as DNA, the CDR3 is TGTGCCAGCTCAGTGGAGATGACTTACGAGCAGTACTTC.

This clone appeared once. This chain uses TRBV7-9 with TRBJ2-5; D not resolved. Trimming left V 2 bases short and J 7 bases short, with 14 bases between. CDR1 and CDR2 (germline): SEHNR, FQNEAQ (reference sequence). There are 14 residues in the CDR3. CDR3 coding DNA: TGTGCCAGCAGCTTATTTGAAGCGTCAGGGACCCAGTACTTC. The encoded protein is CASSLFEASGTQYF.

Only one count was recorded for this clone. The chain employs TRBV28 and TRBJ1-5; perhaps TRBD1 as D (5 bases). V lost 5 bases and J 5 bases, leaving 16 bases between the germline ends. Germline V CDR1 and CDR2: MDHEN, SYDVKM. The CDR3 covers 15 residues. Written as DNA, the CDR3 is TGTGCCAGCAGTCTAACGGGACGTAGGGATCAGCCCCAGCATTTT. Residues: CASSLTGRRDQPQHF.

V usage is TRBV7-2 and J usage is TRBJ1-2; weak D call: TRBD1 (6 bases). The CDR3 covers 13 residues. CDR1 and CDR2 from the germline V gene are SGHTA and FQGNSA. Trimming removed 5 bases from V and 6 bases from J, with 13 bases in between. CDR3 sequence: CASSPGTSNGYTF. In DNA form, the CDR3 reads TGTGCCAGCAGCCCCGGGACATCGAATGGCTACACCTTC.

The rearrangement joins TRBV28 to TRBJ2-7, with a weak D call TRBD2 (7 bases). This CDR3 spans 12 amino acids. Trimming cost V 10 bases and J 3 bases, with 13 bases left between them. The germline V gene encodes CDR1 MDHEN and CDR2 SYDVKM. The CDR3: CATGGRVYEQYF. CDR3 nucleotides: TGTGCCACGGGGGGCAGGGTCTACGAGCAGTACTTC.

About this clone itself: Distinct nucleotide sequences in the sample also encode this CDR3. This chain uses TRBV5-1 with TRBJ2-7, with 8 bases fitting TRBD1. The CDR3 runs 13 residues. The trim removed 2 bases at V and 2 bases at J, leaving 0 bases unmatched. The germline CDR1 and CDR2 sequences are SGHRS and YFSETQ. CDR3 DNA sequence: TGCGCCAGCAGCTTACAGGGGGCCTACGAGCAGTACTTC. Translated: CASSLQGAYEQYF.

The rearrangement uses TRBV19 and TRBJ1-2, with D possibly TRBD1 on 5 matching bases. The V end was cut by 9 bases, the J end by 5 bases, with 19 bases between. The length of the CDR3 is 14 residues. The germline V gene encodes CDR1 LNHDA and CDR2 SQIVND (reference sequence). CDR3: CASRITSGPYGYTF. DNA of the CDR3: TGTGCCAGCCGCATTACCTCGGGGCCTTATGGCTACACCTTC.

This chain connects TRBV6-5 to TRBJ1-1; D remains ambiguous. The V gene's germline CDR1 is MNHEY and CDR2 SVGAGI. The CDR3 sequence is 14 residues long. Trimming removed 4 bases at V and 5 bases at J, with 14 bases between. CDR3 amino acids: CASSFRSVMTEAFF. As DNA, the CDR3 is TGTGCCAGCAGTTTTCGAAGCGTGATGACTGAAGCTTTCTTT.

For the CDR3, the DNA is TGTGCCAGCATCGAATACGGGGGGGGCAGAGATGAGCAGTTCTTC. It yields the protein CASIEYGGGRDEQFF. The rearrangement uses TRBV6-5 and TRBJ2-1, with TRBD2 matching over 8 bases. The CDR3 is 15 amino acids. Per the germline V gene, CDR1 is MNHEY and CDR2 is SVGAGI. J lost 8 bases, V lost 7 bases, and 13 bases had no gene match.